The 20 T cell receptor beta chains presented below share a single source sample, sequenced in a study of blood T cell repertoires in COVID-19. The repertoire was sequenced with immunoSEQ multiplex PCR; TCRdb's copy has only in-frame clones and lacks some. The sample has roughly 250,000 clones; 85% to 90% are singletons. Input material: peripheral blood. These TCRs come from a woman aged 40-49 years with acute or convalescent COVID-19.

The rearrangement links TRBV5-1 to TRBJ2-1; 8 nucleotides align to TRBD1. CDR1 is SGHRS and CDR2 is YFSETQ in the germline V gene. J gave up 4 bases and V 0 bases, and 3 bases lay outside the gene matches. The length of the CDR3 is 15 residues. The chain's CDR3 is CASSLVGQAYNEQFF. The CDR3 DNA is TGCGCCAGCAGCTTGGTGGGACAGGCTTACAATGAGCAGTTCTTC.

The rearrangement uses TRBV2 and TRBJ2-5; TRBD2 matches 9 bases. Per the germline V gene, CDR1 is SNHLY and CDR2 is FYNNEI. The trim removed 4 bases at V and 4 bases at J, leaving 4 bases unmatched. The CDR3 runs 14 residues. CDR3 nucleotides: TGTGCCAGCAGTGGACTAGCGGCTGGAGAGACCCAGTACTTC. As protein: CASSGLAAGETQYF.

The gene calls are TRBV28 and TRBJ2-1; perhaps TRBD2 as D (5 bases). This CDR3 comprises 13 residues. Germline lookup yields CDR1 MDHEN and CDR2 SYDVKM. V lost 5 bases and J lost 4, with 9 bases in between. CDR3: CASSRTVYNEQFF. CDR3 DNA sequence: TGTGCCAGCAGTAGGACTGTTTACAATGAGCAGTTCTTC.

CDR3 DNA: TGTGCCAGCAGCCAAAGGACAGGTACAGGGAACACTGAAGCTTTCTTT. This sequence encodes CASSQRTGTGNTEAFF. V and J are TRBV3-1 (or the pseudogene TRBV3-2) and TRBJ1-1, with 7 bases that match TRBD1. This CDR3 has 16 residues. Germline V gene lookup returns CDR1 LGHDT and CDR2 YNNKEL (reference sequence). Trimming at V came to 2 bases and at J to 1 base, leaving 7 bases not matched to a gene.

The chain recombines TRBV10-1 with TRBJ2-5; 8 bases agree with TRBD2. Germline CDR1 reads WNHNN; CDR2 reads SYGVQD (reference sequence). The CDR3 runs to 16 residues. V was pared by 3 bases and J by 4 bases, with 10 bases of the junction left unmatched. CDR3 in DNA: TGCGCCAGCAGTGAAACAGCGGGGGTCCTAGGAGAGACCCAGTACTTC. This translates into CASSETAGVLGETQYF.

This clone came up once. This chain joins TRBV19 and TRBJ2-5, with 10 bases identical to TRBD1. With 6 bases clipped from V and 4 bases from J, the junction kept 5 bases outside the gene matches. Germline V gives CDR1 LNHDA, CDR2 SQIVND (reference sequence). This CDR3 has 14 residues. The chain's CDR3 is CASRTGGAGETQYF. For the CDR3, the DNA is TGTGCCAGTAGGACAGGGGGCGCGGGAGAGACCCAGTACTTC.

The count of this clone is one. The J gene is TRBJ1-2, the V gene TRBV6-5, with TRBD1 identical over 7 bases. This CDR3 has 14 amino acids. The germline gives CDR1 MNHEY, CDR2 SVGAGI. The J segment lost 4 bases and the V segment lost 7 bases, leaving 9 bases of the junction unmatched. In nucleotides, the CDR3 is TGTGCCAGCATCGACAGGGAAAGGGCCTATGGCTACACCTTC. It yields the protein CASIDRERAYGYTF.

The V and J genes are TRBV20-1 and TRBJ2-2, with a tentative D call TRBD2 (5 bases). The CDR3 spans 14 residues. With 3 bases removed from V and 7 bases from J, the gap between germline ends came to 15 bases. The germline gives CDR1 DFQATT, CDR2 SNEGSKA (reference sequence). CDR3 coding DNA: TGCAGTGCTAGTACTAGTGGAGAGGGCGGGGAGCTGTTTTTT. It yields the protein CSASTSGEGGELFF.

This rearrangement joins TRBV2 to TRBJ1-2, with D possibly TRBD1 on 6 matching bases. The CDR3 length is 14 residues. In germline, CDR1 is SNHLY, CDR2 FYNNEI. V gave up 6 bases and J gave up 7 bases, with 18 bases separating them. The DNA of the CDR3 is TGTGCCAGCAGCGGACTGTTGGCGGGGGCTGGCTACACCTTC. This translates into CASSGLLAGAGYTF.

As for this clone: Germline and junction disagree at one end, which may indicate a read error. This chain links TRBV7-2 with TRBJ2-5; D remains ambiguous. The CDR3 is 11 amino acids. Germline CDR1 reads SGHTA; CDR2 reads FQGNSA. The CDR3 bases are TGTGCCAGCAGCTTAGGAGAGGCCCAGTACTTC. Translated, it gives CASSLGEAQYF.

The rearrangement uses TRBV6-1 and TRBJ1-2, with TRBD1 as a possible D gene (5 bases). Germline CDR1 and CDR2: MNHNS and SASEGT. Trimming took 3 bases from V and 1 from J, leaving 12 bases between them. This CDR3 is built from 15 residues. The CDR3 sequence: CASSDRIGGNYGYTF. The CDR3 DNA follows: TGTGCCAGCAGTGACCGTATCGGGGGTAACTATGGCTACACCTTC.

The rearrangement links TRBV27 to TRBJ1-5; a possible D gene is TRBD1 (6 bases). CDR1 MNHEY and CDR2 SMNVEV come from the germline V gene (reference sequence). The CDR3 length is 13 residues. Deletions cut 3 bases from V and 6 bases from J, with 9 bases between. The CDR3 protein is CASSFSRGQPQHF. The CDR3 DNA sequence: TGTGCCAGCAGTTTCAGCAGGGGTCAGCCCCAGCATTTT.

The rearrangement uses TRBV3-1 (or the pseudogene TRBV3-2) and TRBJ2-5; D gene uncertain. Germline loops: CDR1 LGHDT, CDR2 YNNKEL (reference sequence). The ends were cut back, 4 bases at V and 5 bases at J, with 8 bases in the middle. The CDR3 consists of 12 residues. This CDR3 reads CASSLSRETQYF. CDR3 coding DNA: TGTGCCAGCAGCCTTTCCAGGGAGACCCAGTACTTC.

The rearrangement uses TRBV6-6 and TRBJ1-2, with a tentative D call TRBD1 (5 bases). The CDR3 is 12 residues long. Germline assignment: CDR1 MNHNY and CDR2 SVGAGI (reference sequence). The germline V and J ends were trimmed by 4 bases and 8 bases, with 11 bases remaining between them. The CDR3 loop is CASSFQGEGYTF. Here the CDR3 DNA reads TGTGCCAGCAGTTTTCAGGGTGAGGGCTACACCTTC.

V gene TRBV14 combines with J gene TRBJ1-1; D unclear. V was trimmed by 8 bases and J by 0 bases, leaving 10 bases between them. This CDR3 comprises 13 residues. The V gene's germline CDR1 is SGHDN and CDR2 FVKESK. The CDR3 here is CASGVHLNTEAFF. As DNA, the CDR3 is TGTGCCAGCGGAGTCCATCTGAACACTGAAGCTTTCTTT.

The chain links TRBV19 to TRBJ2-7; the match to TRBD1 covers 7 bases. There are 13 residues in the CDR3. Germline-derived CDR1 and CDR2 are LNHDA and SQIVND (reference sequence). V was clipped by 5 bases and J by 6 bases; unmatched bases: 7. The CDR3 is CASSAHRGLEQYV. The CDR3 DNA is TGTGCCAGTAGTGCTCACAGGGGTCTCGAGCAGTACGTC.

The rearrangement uses TRBV10-1 and TRBJ1-1, with a weak D call TRBD1 (6 bases). CDR3 length: 15 amino acids. Trimming shortened V by 3 bases and J by 5 bases, and 16 bases separated the two germline ends. Germline CDR1 reads WNHNN; CDR2 reads SYGVQD (reference sequence). In DNA, the CDR3 is TGCGCCAGCAGTGAACGTCGGGGGGCGCGTACTGAAGCTTTCTTT. It codes for CASSERRGARTEAFF.

V gene TRBV10-2 combines with J gene TRBJ1-1; D unresolved. V dropped 3 bases and J dropped 4 bases, with 3 bases sitting between them. Germline-derived CDR1 and CDR2 are WSHSY and SAAADI. The CDR3 loop spans 11 amino acids. CDR3 sequence reads: CASSDVTEAFF. CDR3 in DNA: TGCGCCAGCAGTGACGTCACTGAAGCTTTCTTT.

The chain couples TRBV29-1 to TRBJ2-1, with D unresolved. CDR3 length: 12 residues. Between the trimmed V and J ends, which lost 3 bases and 9 bases, there was a span of 12 bases. Germline V gene data show CDR1 as SQVTM and CDR2 as ANQGSEA. CDR3 bases: TGCAGCGTTGAGGGCTCCATATTTGAGCAGTTCTTC. Its translation: CSVEGSIFEQFF.

The CDR3 here is CASSQGSSGQAYGYTF. The CDR3 coding sequence is TGCGCCAGCAGCCAAGGCAGTTCAGGACAGGCGTATGGCTACACCTTC. The chain combines TRBV4-1 with TRBJ1-2; 7 bases match TRBD1. The germline V gene has CDR1 MGHRA and CDR2 YSYEKL. The CDR3 is 16 amino acids. J gave up 5 bases and V 1 base, and 10 bases lay outside the gene matches.